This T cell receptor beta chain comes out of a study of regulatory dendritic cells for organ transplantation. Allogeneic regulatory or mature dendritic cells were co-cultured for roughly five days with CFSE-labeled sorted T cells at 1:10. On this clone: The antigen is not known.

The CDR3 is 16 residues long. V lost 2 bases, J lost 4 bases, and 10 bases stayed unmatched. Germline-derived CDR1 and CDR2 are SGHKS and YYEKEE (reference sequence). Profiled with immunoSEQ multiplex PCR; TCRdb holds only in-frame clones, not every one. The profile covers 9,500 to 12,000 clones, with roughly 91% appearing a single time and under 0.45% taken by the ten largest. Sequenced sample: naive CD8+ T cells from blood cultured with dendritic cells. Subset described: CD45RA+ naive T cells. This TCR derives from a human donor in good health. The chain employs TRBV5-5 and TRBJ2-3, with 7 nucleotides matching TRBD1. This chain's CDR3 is CASSFSSTGMPDTQYF. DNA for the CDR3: TGTGCCAGCAGCTTTTCCTCGACAGGGATGCCAGATACGCAGTATTTT.